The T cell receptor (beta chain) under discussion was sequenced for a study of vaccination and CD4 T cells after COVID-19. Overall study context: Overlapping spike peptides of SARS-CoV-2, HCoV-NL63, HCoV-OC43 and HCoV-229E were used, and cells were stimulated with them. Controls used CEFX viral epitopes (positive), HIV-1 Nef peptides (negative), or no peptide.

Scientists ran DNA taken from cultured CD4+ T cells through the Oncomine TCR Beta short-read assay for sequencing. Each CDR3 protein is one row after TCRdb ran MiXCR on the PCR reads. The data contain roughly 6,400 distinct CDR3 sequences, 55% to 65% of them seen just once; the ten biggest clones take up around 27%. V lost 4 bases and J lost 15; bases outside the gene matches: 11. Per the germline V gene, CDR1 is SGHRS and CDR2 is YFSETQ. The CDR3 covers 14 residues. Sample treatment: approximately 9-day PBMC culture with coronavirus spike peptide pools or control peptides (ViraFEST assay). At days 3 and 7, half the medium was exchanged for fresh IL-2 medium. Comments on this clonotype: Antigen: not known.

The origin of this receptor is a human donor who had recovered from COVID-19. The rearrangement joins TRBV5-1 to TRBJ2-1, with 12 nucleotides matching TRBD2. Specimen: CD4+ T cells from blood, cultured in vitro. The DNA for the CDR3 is TGCGCCAGCAGCCCGGTGGCTAGCGGGGGGGCCGCGTTCTTC. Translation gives CASSPVASGGAAFF.